This TCR beta chain was captured by sequencing in a study of radiation and T cells in renal cell carcinoma. Notes on the study in general: Intratumoral heterogeneity was not captured in these approximately 0.91 g regions. Dominant CDR3 motifs were more common in irradiated tumors than controls. In nephrectomy-only tumors, top 100 clonotypes averaged roughly 40%, versus around 50% irradiated.

Treatment given: treatment-naive control, cytoreductive nephrectomy. This renal cell carcinoma was of the clear cell type. Clones were read by immunoSEQ multiplex PCR, and TCRdb kept only the in-frame ones, dropping some. The sample has around 16,000 clones, more than 55% seen once. This clone occurred a few times. Antigen: not known. The junction had 11 bases not matched to a gene; V was cut back by 5 bases and J by 2 bases. CDR1 SEHNR and CDR2 FQNEAQ come from the germline V gene (reference sequence). This CDR3 is 16 amino acids long. Sequenced here: tumor tissue, sampled from a patient whose treatment was nephrectomy without radiotherapy. The genes are TRBV7-9 and TRBJ1-1; 7 bases align to TRBD1. The sequence came from a man aged 50 or older with renal cell carcinoma. Here the CDR3 reads CASSRSKDRLNTEAFF. The CDR3 nucleotides are TGTGCCAGCAGCCGATCCAAGGACAGGTTAAACACTGAAGCTTTCTTT. The whole variable domain, filled in from reference TRBV7-9 and TRBJ1-1, reads DTGVSQNPRHKITKRGQNVTFRCDPISEHNRLYWYRQTLGQGPEFLTYFQNEAQLEKSRLLSDRFSAERPKGSFSTLEIQRTEQGDSAMYLCASSRSKDRLNTEAFFGQGTRLTVV.